At least ten counts were recorded for the clone carrying this TCR beta chain. This sample is part of a study of regulatory T cells in long-lasting Graves disease. Germline loops: CDR1 SNHLY, CDR2 FYNNEI. The junction had 6 bases not matched to a gene; V was cut back by 8 bases and J by 1 base. CDR3 length equals 14 residues. iRepertoire HTBI primers and Arm-PCR of CDR3 regions built TCR beta libraries. TCRdb re-derived calls from the multiplex PCR reads in MiXCR, one entry per CDR3 protein. The data show a few hundred thousand distinct CDR3 sequences, less than 25% seen once. Time point specified: persistent/refractory GD, antithyroid drugs over 5 years with positive TRAb. PBMC RNA was the source of the TCR library.

The material sequenced was peripheral blood mononuclear cells (PBMCs), taken when the disease was refractory, from a patient treated with antithyroid drugs. The chain uses TRBV2 and TRBJ2-5; TRBD1 agrees at 8 bases. The receptor comes from a female donor with Graves disease. The CDR3 spells CASRRTGFQETQYF. CDR3 coding DNA: TGTGCCAGCCGAAGGACAGGGTTCCAAGAGACCCAGTACTTC.